A selection of T cell receptor beta chains follows, all from one sample in a study of response to subunit inactivated influenza vaccine. A single record per CDR3 protein comes from TCRdb applying MiXCR to the RT-PCR reads. The sample lists 500,000 or so distinct CDR3 sequences; about 17% were seen once. Sequences were derived from CD4+ T cells sorted from PBMCs, sampled less than 25 months after vaccination. Receptor source: a man aged 45 to 75 who received an inactivated influenza vaccine. The CDR3 runs from the conserved cysteine through the conserved F or W. The D gene is left open where the match is weak. Clone size appears in some rows only: once, few, many, or a class for an expanded clone.

v_gene: TRBV27; len: 14; abundance: .; j_gene: TRBJ1-4; d_gene: .; CDR3aa: CASSLGLNHEKLFF; CDR3nt: TGTGCCAGCAGTTTAGGGCTCAATCATGAAAAACTGTTTTTT
v_gene: TRBV24-1; len: 13; abundance: few; j_gene: TRBJ2-5; d_gene: .; CDR3aa: CATSRHSQETQYF; CDR3nt: TGTGCCACCAGTAGGCACTCTCAAGAGACCCAGTACTTC
v_gene: TRBV27; len: 16; abundance: many; j_gene: TRBJ1-1; d_gene: .; CDR3aa: CASSLTGTEKNTEAFF; CDR3nt: TGTGCCAGCAGCTTAACCGGGACGGAGAAGAACACTGAAGCTTTCTTT
v_gene: TRBV7-8; len: 15; abundance: .; j_gene: TRBJ2-3; d_gene: .; CDR3aa: CASSLRDMSTDTQYF; CDR3nt: TGTGCCAGCAGCTTAAGGGACATGAGCACAGATACGCAGTATTTT
v_gene: TRBV29-1; len: 12; abundance: .; j_gene: TRBJ1-2; d_gene: .; CDR3aa: CSVVRDNYGYTF; CDR3nt: TGCAGCGTTGTACGGGACAACTATGGCTACACCTTC
v_gene: TRBV20-1; len: 15; abundance: few; j_gene: TRBJ2-1; d_gene: TRBD2; CDR3aa: CSASRSTSGTNEQFF; CDR3nt: TGCAGTGCTAGTAGGTCAACTAGCGGGACGAATGAGCAGTTCTTC
v_gene: TRBV20-1; len: 13; abundance: few; j_gene: TRBJ2-5; d_gene: .; CDR3aa: CSANPRGPGTQYF; CDR3nt: TGCAGTGCCAACCCAAGGGGCCCGGGGACCCAGTACTTC
v_gene: TRBV18; len: 15; abundance: few; j_gene: TRBJ2-7; d_gene: .; CDR3aa: CASSPTQAGTYEQYF; CDR3nt: TGTGCCAGCTCACCAACACAGGCGGGAACCTACGAGCAGTACTTC
v_gene: TRBV9; len: 16; abundance: .; j_gene: TRBJ2-5; d_gene: TRBD2; CDR3aa: CASSVGRLAGVETQYF; CDR3nt: TGTGCCAGCAGCGTAGGAAGACTAGCGGGAGTGGAGACCCAGTACTTC
v_gene: TRBV2; len: 17; abundance: .; j_gene: TRBJ2-7; d_gene: TRBD1; CDR3aa: CASSGGTGGFNGSEQYF; CDR3nt: TGTGCCAGCAGTGGGGGTACAGGGGGTTTTAACGGAAGTGAGCAGTACTTC
v_gene: TRBV24-1; len: 15; abundance: many; j_gene: TRBJ1-1; d_gene: .; CDR3aa: CATSDSGRTNTEAFF; CDR3nt: TGTGCCACCAGTGATTCCGGGCGGACTAACACTGAAGCTTTCTTT
v_gene: TRBV6-5; len: 19; abundance: few; j_gene: TRBJ1-2; d_gene: TRBD1; CDR3aa: CASRLFLGQGAPRSYGYTF; CDR3nt: TGTGCCAGCAGGTTATTCTTAGGACAGGGGGCCCCTCGGAGCTATGGCTACACCTTC
v_gene: TRBV29-1; len: 13; abundance: .; j_gene: TRBJ2-7; d_gene: TRBD2; CDR3aa: CSVRTGGSYEQYF; CDR3nt: TGCAGCGTTCGTACGGGGGGATCCTACGAGCAGTACTTC
v_gene: TRBV6-2/TRBV6-3; len: 15; abundance: .; j_gene: TRBJ2-7; d_gene: .; CDR3aa: CASSSPGRLSYEQYF; CDR3nt: TGTGCCAGCAGTTCCCCGGGACGGCTCTCCTACGAGCAGTACTTC
v_gene: TRBV30; len: 20; abundance: .; j_gene: TRBJ2-1; d_gene: TRBD2; CDR3aa: CAWSERSGRASVMRNNEQFF; CDR3nt: TGTGCCTGGAGTGAAAGAAGCGGGAGGGCCTCGGTGATGCGGAATAATGAGCAGTTCTTC
v_gene: TRBV4-3; len: 14; abundance: .; j_gene: TRBJ1-1; d_gene: .; CDR3aa: CASSPRGQNTEAFF; CDR3nt: TGCGCCAGCAGCCCGAGGGGACAGAACACTGAAGCTTTCTTT
v_gene: TRBV9; len: 14; abundance: .; j_gene: TRBJ2-3; d_gene: .; CDR3aa: CASSVVGTQGTQYF; CDR3nt: TGTGCCAGCAGCGTAGTAGGGACTCAGGGTACGCAGTATTTT
v_gene: TRBV7-2; len: 13; abundance: .; j_gene: TRBJ1-2; d_gene: .; CDR3aa: CASRTDGSYGYTF; CDR3nt: TGTGCCAGCAGAACGGACGGCTCGTATGGCTACACCTTC
v_gene: TRBV20-1; len: 14; abundance: few; j_gene: TRBJ1-1; d_gene: .; CDR3aa: CSALRRRQNTEAFF; CDR3nt: TGCAGTGCTCTCCGTCGAAGGCAGAACACTGAAGCTTTCTTT
v_gene: TRBV5-1; len: 13; abundance: many; j_gene: TRBJ2-5; d_gene: TRBD2; CDR3aa: CASKVGGQETQYF; CDR3nt: TGCGCCAGCAAGGTCGGGGGGCAAGAGACCCAGTACTTC
v_gene: TRBV19; len: 20; abundance: few; j_gene: TRBJ2-4; d_gene: .; CDR3aa: CASSMDFGRISALAKNIQYF; CDR3nt: TGTGCCAGTAGTATGGATTTCGGAAGAATCTCAGCGTTAGCCAAAAACATTCAGTACTTC
v_gene: TRBV27; len: 14; abundance: .; j_gene: TRBJ1-5; d_gene: TRBD1; CDR3aa: CASRFRTGIQPQHF; CDR3nt: TGTGCCAGCAGATTTCGGACAGGGATTCAGCCCCAGCATTTT
v_gene: TRBV2; len: 15; abundance: .; j_gene: TRBJ2-2; d_gene: TRBD1; CDR3aa: CASSESGQYTGELFF; CDR3nt: TGTGCCAGCAGTGAATCGGGACAGTACACCGGGGAGCTGTTTTTT
v_gene: TRBV25-1; len: 16; abundance: few; j_gene: TRBJ2-1; d_gene: TRBD1; CDR3aa: CASRGDSPFSYNEQFF; CDR3nt: TGTGCCAGCAGGGGGGACAGCCCTTTCTCCTACAATGAGCAGTTCTTC
v_gene: TRBV28; len: 14; abundance: .; j_gene: TRBJ2-7; d_gene: .; CDR3aa: CASSLASGDYEQYF; CDR3nt: TGTGCCAGCAGTTTAGCCAGTGGGGACTACGAGCAGTACTTC
v_gene: TRBV5-1; len: 16; abundance: few; j_gene: TRBJ2-1; d_gene: .; CDR3aa: CASSRSGSLTYNEQFF; CDR3nt: TGCGCCAGCAGCCGTAGTGGCAGTTTGACCTACAATGAGCAGTTCTTC
v_gene: TRBV4-2; len: 13; abundance: .; j_gene: TRBJ1-5; d_gene: .; CDR3aa: CASSQDLFTPQHF; CDR3nt: TGTGCCAGCAGCCAAGATCTTTTCACGCCCCAGCATTTT
v_gene: TRBV20-1; len: 15; abundance: .; j_gene: TRBJ2-1; d_gene: .; CDR3aa: CSARKGRSQAYEQFF; CDR3nt: TGCAGTGCTAGAAAGGGACGATCCCAGGCGTATGAGCAGTTCTTC
v_gene: TRBV5-1; len: 15; abundance: few; j_gene: TRBJ1-5; d_gene: .; CDR3aa: CASSKGGQPNQPQHF; CDR3nt: TGCGCCAGCAGCAAAGGCGGACAGCCAAATCAGCCCCAGCATTTT
v_gene: TRBV11-3; len: 17; abundance: many; j_gene: TRBJ2-3; d_gene: .; CDR3aa: CASSRRGSSASTDTQYF; CDR3nt: TGTGCCAGCAGCCGGAGAGGGAGTAGCGCCAGCACAGATACGCAGTATTTT
v_gene: TRBV19; len: 17; abundance: .; j_gene: TRBJ1-5; d_gene: .; CDR3aa: CASSITREPNSNQPQHF; CDR3nt: TGTGCCAGTAGTATCACCCGGGAACCTAATAGCAATCAGCCCCAGCATTTT
v_gene: TRBV20-1; len: 14; abundance: few; j_gene: TRBJ2-3; d_gene: .; CDR3aa: CSAIYNLRTDTQYF; CDR3nt: TGCAGTGCTATCTACAACCTCCGCACAGATACGCAGTATTTT
v_gene: TRBV5-1; len: 15; abundance: few; j_gene: TRBJ1-1; d_gene: TRBD1; CDR3aa: CASSPYRGRDTEAFF; CDR3nt: TGCGCCAGCAGCCCCTACAGGGGGCGCGACACTGAAGCTTTCTTT
v_gene: TRBV29-1; len: 14; abundance: few; j_gene: TRBJ2-5; d_gene: .; CDR3aa: CSADRLVSQETQYF; CDR3nt: TGCAGCGCAGATCGACTAGTCTCCCAAGAGACCCAGTACTTC
v_gene: TRBV29-1; len: 13; abundance: .; j_gene: TRBJ1-4; d_gene: .; CDR3aa: CSVARATNEKLFF; CDR3nt: TGCAGCGTTGCCCGGGCAACTAATGAAAAACTGTTTTTT